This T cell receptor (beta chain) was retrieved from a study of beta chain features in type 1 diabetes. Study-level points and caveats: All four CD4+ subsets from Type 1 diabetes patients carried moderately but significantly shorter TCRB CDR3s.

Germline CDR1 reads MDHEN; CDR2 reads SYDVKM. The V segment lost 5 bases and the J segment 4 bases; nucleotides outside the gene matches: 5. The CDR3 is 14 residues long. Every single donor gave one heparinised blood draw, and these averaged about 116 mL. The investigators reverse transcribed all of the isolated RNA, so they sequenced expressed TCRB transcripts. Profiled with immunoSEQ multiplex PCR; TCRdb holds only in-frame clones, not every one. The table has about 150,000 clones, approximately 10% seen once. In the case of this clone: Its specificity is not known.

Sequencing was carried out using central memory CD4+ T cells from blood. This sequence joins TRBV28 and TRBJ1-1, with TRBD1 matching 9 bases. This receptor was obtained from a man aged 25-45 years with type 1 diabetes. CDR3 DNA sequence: TGTGCCAGCAGTCCCCGGGACAGGGTCACTGAAGCTTTCTTT. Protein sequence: CASSPRDRVTEAFF. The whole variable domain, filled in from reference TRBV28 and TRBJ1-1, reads DVKVTQSSRYLVKRTGEKVFLECVQDMDHENMFWYRQDPGLGLRLIYFSYDVKMKEKGDIPEGYSVSREKKERFSLILESASTNQTSMYLCASSPRDRVTEAFFGQGTRLTVV.